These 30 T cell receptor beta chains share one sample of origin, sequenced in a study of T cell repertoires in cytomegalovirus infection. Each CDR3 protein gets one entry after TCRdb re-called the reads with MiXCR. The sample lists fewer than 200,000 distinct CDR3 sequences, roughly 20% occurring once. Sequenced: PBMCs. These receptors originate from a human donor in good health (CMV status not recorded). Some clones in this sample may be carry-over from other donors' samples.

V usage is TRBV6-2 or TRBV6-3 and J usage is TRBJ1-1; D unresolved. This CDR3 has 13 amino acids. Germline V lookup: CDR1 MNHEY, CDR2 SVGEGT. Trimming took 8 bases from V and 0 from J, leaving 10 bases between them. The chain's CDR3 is CASRHRLNTEAFF. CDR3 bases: TGTGCCAGCCGACACAGATTGAACACTGAAGCTTTCTTT.

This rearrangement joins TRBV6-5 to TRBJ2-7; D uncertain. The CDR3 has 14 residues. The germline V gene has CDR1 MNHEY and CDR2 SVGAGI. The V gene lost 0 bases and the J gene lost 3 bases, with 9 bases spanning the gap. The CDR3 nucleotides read TGTGCCAGCAGTTACTCGATCTTGGGCTACGAGCAGTACTTC. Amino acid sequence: CASSYSILGYEQYF.

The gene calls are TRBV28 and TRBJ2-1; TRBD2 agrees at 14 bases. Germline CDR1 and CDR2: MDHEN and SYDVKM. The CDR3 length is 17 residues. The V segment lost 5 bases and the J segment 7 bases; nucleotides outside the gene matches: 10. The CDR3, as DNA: TGTGCCAGCAGTCGCGAGACTAGCGGGGGGGTATGGAATGAGCAGTTCTTC. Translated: CASSRETSGGVWNEQFF.

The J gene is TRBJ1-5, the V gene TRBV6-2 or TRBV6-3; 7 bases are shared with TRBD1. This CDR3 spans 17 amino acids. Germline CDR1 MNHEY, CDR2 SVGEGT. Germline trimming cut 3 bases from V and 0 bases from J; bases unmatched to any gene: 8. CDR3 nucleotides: TGTGCCAGCAGTTATCGGCCGACAGGGAATAGCAATCAGCCCCAGCATTTT. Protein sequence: CASSYRPTGNSNQPQHF.

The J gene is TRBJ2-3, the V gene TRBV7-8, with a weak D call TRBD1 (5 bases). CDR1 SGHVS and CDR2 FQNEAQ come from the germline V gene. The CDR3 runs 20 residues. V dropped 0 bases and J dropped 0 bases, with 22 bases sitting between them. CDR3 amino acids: CASSLAPTAEDTLSTDTQYF. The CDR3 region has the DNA TGTGCCAGCAGCTTAGCCCCGACAGCCGAAGACACCCTAAGCACAGATACGCAGTATTTT.

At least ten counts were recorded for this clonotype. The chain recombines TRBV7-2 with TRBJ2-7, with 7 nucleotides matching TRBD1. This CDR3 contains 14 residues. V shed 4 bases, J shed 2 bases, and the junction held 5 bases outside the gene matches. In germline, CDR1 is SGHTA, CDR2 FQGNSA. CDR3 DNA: TGTGCCAGCAGCTCTGACAGGGAGACCTACGAGCAGTACTTC. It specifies CASSSDRETYEQYF.

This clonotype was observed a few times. Written as DNA, the CDR3 is TGTGCCAGCAGCTCCGTGGTTGGGCCTGAAGCTTTCTTT. It yields the protein CASSSVVGPEAFF. The genes are TRBV5-4 and TRBJ1-1; D is uncertain. Looked up from germline, CDR1 is SGHNT and CDR2 is YYREEE (reference sequence). The CDR3 loop spans 13 amino acids. The V end was cut by 3 bases, the J end by 6 bases, with 12 bases between.

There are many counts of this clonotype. The CDR3 protein is CASGDRGRSRGSRREYHEQYF. The CDR3 DNA reads as TGTGCCAGCGGGGACAGGGGGCGTTCCCGTGGGTCCCGGCGGGAGTACCACGAGCAGTACTTC. This chain uses TRBV7-9 with TRBJ2-7, with TRBD1 identical over 12 bases. This CDR3 has 21 residues. Germline V CDR1 and CDR2: SEHNR, FQNEAQ (reference sequence). Trimming at V came to 8 bases and at J to 5 bases, leaving 28 bases not matched to a gene.

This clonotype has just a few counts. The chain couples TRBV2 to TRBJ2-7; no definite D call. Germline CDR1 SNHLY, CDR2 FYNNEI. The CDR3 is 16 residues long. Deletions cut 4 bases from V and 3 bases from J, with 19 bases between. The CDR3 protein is CASSATMVADLYEQYF. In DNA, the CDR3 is TGTGCCAGCAGTGCCACAATGGTGGCGGACCTCTACGAGCAGTACTTC.

The CDR3 sequence: CASSYSGGVTTGELFF. CDR3 coding DNA: TGTGCCAGCAGCTATAGCGGGGGGGTGACCACCGGGGAGCTGTTTTTT. The V call is TRBV7-8, the J call TRBJ2-2, with 11 bases identical to TRBD2. In germline, CDR1 is SGHVS, CDR2 FQNEAQ. This CDR3 comprises 16 residues. V dropped 4 bases and J dropped 4; count of bases not matched to a gene: 5.

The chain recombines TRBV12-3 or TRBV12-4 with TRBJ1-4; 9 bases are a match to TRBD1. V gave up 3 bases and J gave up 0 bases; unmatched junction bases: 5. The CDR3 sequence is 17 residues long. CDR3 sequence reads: CASSFRTGASTNEKLFF. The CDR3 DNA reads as TGTGCCAGCAGTTTCCGGACAGGGGCTTCAACTAATGAAAAACTGTTTTTT.

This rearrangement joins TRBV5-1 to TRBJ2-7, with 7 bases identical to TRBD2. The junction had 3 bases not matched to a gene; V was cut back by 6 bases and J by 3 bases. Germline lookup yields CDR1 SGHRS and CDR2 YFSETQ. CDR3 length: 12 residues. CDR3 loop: CASKPGGYEQYF. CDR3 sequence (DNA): TGCGCCAGCAAACCGGGAGGCTACGAGCAGTACTTC.

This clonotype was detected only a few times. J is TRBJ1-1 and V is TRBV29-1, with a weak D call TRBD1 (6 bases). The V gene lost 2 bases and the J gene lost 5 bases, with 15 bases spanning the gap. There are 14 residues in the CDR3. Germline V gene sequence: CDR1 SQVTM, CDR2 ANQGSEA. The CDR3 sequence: CSVEKGGWGTEAFF. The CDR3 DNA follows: TGCAGCGTTGAAAAAGGGGGGTGGGGAACTGAAGCTTTCTTT. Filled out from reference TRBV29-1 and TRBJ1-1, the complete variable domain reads SAVISQKPSRDICQRGTSLTIQCQVDSQVTMMFWYRQQPGQSLTLIATANQGSEATYESGFVIDKFPISRPNLTFSTLTVSNMSPEDSSIYLCSVEKGGWGTEAFFGQGTRLTVV.

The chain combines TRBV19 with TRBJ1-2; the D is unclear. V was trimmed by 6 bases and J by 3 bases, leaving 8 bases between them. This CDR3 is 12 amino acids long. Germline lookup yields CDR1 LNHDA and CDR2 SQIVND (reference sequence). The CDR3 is CASRDQHYGYTF. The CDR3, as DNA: TGTGCCAGTAGGGATCAGCACTATGGCTACACCTTC.

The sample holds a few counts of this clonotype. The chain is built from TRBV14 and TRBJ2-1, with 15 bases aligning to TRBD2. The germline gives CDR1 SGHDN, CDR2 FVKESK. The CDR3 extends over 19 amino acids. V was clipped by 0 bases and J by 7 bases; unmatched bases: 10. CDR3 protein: CASSQDSGTSGRPWNEQFF. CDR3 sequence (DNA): TGTGCCAGCAGCCAAGACTCCGGGACTAGCGGGAGGCCATGGAATGAGCAGTTCTTC.

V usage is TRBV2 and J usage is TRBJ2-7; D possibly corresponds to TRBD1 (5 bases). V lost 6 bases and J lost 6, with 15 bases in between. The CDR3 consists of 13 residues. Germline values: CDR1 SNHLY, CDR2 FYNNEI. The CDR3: CASRGLVGAEQYF. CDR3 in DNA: TGTGCCAGCAGAGGTCTAGTAGGGGCCGAGCAGTACTTC.

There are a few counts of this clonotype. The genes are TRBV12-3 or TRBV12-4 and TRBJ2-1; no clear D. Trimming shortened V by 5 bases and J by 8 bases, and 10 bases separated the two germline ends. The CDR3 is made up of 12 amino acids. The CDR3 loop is CASSVTWDEQFF. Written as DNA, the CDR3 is TGTGCCAGCAGTGTTACCTGGGATGAGCAGTTCTTC.

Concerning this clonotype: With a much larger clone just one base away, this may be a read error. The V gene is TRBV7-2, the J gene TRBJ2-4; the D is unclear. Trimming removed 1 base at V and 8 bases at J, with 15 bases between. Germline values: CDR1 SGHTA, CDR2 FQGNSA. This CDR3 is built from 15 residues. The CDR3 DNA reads TGTGCCAGCAGCTTAGTTGGCAGTTTAATGTACATTCAGTACTTC. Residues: CASSLVGSLMYIQYF.

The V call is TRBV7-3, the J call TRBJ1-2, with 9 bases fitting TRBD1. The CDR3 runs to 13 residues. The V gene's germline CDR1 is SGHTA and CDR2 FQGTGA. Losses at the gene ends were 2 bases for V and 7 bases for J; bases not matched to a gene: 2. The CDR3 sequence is CASSLLQGAGYTF. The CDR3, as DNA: TGTGCCAGCAGCTTACTACAGGGGGCTGGCTACACCTTC.

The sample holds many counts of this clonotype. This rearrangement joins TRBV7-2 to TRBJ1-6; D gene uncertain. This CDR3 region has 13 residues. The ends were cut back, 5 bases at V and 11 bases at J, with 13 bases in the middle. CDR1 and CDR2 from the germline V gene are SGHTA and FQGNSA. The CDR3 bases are TGTGCCAGCAGCCCAAACAGTGGACCACCCCTCCACTTT. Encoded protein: CASSPNSGPPLHF.

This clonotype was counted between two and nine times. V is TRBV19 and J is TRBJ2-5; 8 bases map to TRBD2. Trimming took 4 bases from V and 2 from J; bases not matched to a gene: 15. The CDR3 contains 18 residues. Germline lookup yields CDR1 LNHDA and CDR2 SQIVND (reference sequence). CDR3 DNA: TGTGCCAGTAGTACCACCTACCGAGCGGGGGACCCACAAGAGACCCAGTACTTC. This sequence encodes CASSTTYRAGDPQETQYF.

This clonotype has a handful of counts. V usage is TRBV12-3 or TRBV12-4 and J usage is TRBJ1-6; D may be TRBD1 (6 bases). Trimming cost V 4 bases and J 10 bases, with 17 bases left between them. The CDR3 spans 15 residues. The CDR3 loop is CASSWNGGGSSPLHF. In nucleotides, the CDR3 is TGTGCCAGCAGTTGGAACGGGGGCGGGAGCTCACCCCTCCACTTT.

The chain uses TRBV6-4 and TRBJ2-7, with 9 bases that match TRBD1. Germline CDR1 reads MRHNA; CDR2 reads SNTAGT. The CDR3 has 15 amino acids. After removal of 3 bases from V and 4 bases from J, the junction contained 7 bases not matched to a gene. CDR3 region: CASSEWTGEMYEQYF. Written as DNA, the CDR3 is TGTGCCAGCAGTGAATGGACAGGGGAGATGTACGAGCAGTACTTC.

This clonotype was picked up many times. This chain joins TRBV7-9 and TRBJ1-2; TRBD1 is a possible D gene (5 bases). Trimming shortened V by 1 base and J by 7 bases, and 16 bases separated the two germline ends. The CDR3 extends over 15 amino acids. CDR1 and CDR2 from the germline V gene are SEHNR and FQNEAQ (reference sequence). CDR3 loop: CASSLVAGTSVGYTF. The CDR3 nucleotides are TGTGCCAGCAGCTTAGTTGCAGGGACCTCTGTTGGCTACACCTTC.

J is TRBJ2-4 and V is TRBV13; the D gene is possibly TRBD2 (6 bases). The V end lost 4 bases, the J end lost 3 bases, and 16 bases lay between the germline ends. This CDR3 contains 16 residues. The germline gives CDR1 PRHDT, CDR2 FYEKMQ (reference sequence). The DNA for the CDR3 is TGTGCCAGCAGCTCCCGGGACTTGGGGGACAAAAACATTCAGTACTTC. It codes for CASSSRDLGDKNIQYF.

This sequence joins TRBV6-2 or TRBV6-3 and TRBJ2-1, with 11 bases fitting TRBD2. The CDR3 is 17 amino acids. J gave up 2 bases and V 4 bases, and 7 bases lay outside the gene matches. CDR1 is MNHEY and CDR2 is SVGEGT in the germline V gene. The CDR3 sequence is CASSWGTSGRTYNEQFF. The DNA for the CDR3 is TGTGCCAGCAGTTGGGGGACTAGCGGTCGAACCTACAATGAGCAGTTCTTC.

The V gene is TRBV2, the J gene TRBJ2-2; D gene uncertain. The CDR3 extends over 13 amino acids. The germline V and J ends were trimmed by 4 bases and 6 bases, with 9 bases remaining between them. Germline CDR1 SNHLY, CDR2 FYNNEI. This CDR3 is CASSVAQPGELFF. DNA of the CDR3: TGTGCCAGCAGTGTTGCCCAGCCCGGGGAGCTGTTTTTT.

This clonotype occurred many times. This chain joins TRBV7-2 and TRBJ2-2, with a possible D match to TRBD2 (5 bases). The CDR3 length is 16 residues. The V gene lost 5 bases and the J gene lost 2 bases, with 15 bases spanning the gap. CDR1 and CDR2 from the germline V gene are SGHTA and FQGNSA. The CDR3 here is CASSPGLLSNTGELFF. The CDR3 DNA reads TGTGCCAGCAGCCCCGGACTCCTTTCCAACACCGGGGAGCTGTTTTTT.

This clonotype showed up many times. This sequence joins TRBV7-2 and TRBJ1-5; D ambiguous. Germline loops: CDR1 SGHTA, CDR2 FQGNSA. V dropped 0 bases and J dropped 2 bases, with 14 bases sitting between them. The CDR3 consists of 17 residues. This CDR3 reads CASSLAGSGVGNQPQHF. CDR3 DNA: TGTGCCAGCAGCTTAGCTGGCAGTGGGGTAGGCAATCAGCCCCAGCATTTT.

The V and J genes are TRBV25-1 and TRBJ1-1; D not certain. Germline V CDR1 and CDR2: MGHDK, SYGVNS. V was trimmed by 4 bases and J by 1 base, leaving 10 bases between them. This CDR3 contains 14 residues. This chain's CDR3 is CASSGLSTNTEAFF. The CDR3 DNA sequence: TGTGCCAGCAGTGGACTCTCAACGAACACTGAAGCTTTCTTT.